Below are 4 T cell receptor beta chains sequenced from a single sample in a study of shared T cell receptors in the human thymus. The data were produced by immunoSEQ multiplex PCR, yet TCRdb's version contains in-frame clones alone and is incomplete. Of hundreds of thousands of clones in the sample, roughly 90% were seen once. This sample also appeared in a second study, on human thymus T cells.

Sequenced material: thymocytes. These receptors came from a boy less than two years old with a congenital heart defect.

CDR3 bases: TGTGCCACCCAGCGTAGTAGTGAATCTGGGGCCAACGTCCTGACTTTC. Translating it yields CATQRSSESGANVLTF. The V and J genes are TRBV28 and TRBJ2-6; D is ambiguous. Germline lookup yields CDR1 MDHEN and CDR2 SYDVKM. Trimming cost V 10 bases and J 1 base, with 17 bases left between them. This CDR3 region has 16 residues.

CDR3 sequence reads: CAISAPGYGETQYF. CDR3 sequence (DNA): TGTGCCATCAGCGCTCCAGGGTACGGAGAGACCCAGTACTTC. This rearrangement joins TRBV10-3 to TRBJ2-5, with D possibly matching TRBD1 (5 bases). CDR1 is ENHRY and CDR2 is SYGVKD in the germline V gene. The CDR3 has 14 amino acids. The germline V and J ends were trimmed by 6 bases and 4 bases, with 15 bases remaining between them.

The V gene is TRBV7-8, the J gene TRBJ2-1, with D tentatively TRBD2 (5 bases). Trimming shortened V by 5 bases and J by 6 bases, and 20 bases separated the two germline ends. The CDR3 is 16 residues long. Germline-derived CDR1 and CDR2 are SGHVS and FQNEAQ. The CDR3 sequence is CASSLPGVQRTNEQFF. The CDR3 DNA is TGTGCCAGCAGCCTCCCGGGCGTTCAGCGGACCAATGAGCAGTTCTTC.

The rearrangement uses TRBV4-2 and TRBJ1-3, with a weak D call TRBD1 (5 bases). CDR3 length: 15 residues. The germline CDR1 and CDR2 sequences are LGHNA and YNFKEQ. V lost 1 base and J lost 2, with 9 bases in between. This CDR3 is CASSQGQGPGNTIYF. The CDR3 nucleotides are TGTGCCAGCAGCCAAGGGCAGGGTCCTGGAAACACCATATATTTT.